This T cell receptor beta chain comes out of a study of blood T cell repertoires in COVID-19. At the level of the study: Sites across the United States, Italy and Spain contributed samples from acute and convalescent COVID-19. Nucleic acid was either cDNA or gDNA, and it came from T cells, B-cell-depleted T cells, or PBMCs.

Patients from Seattle were sampled longitudinally, starting during active infection. The length of the CDR3 is 17 residues. CDR1 MDHEN and CDR2 SYDVKM come from the germline V gene. Trimming stripped 5 bases from V and 3 bases from J, with 19 bases between. In the study's own analysis: Amplified reference gene primers provided the basis for estimating nucleated cell counts. The assay was immunoSEQ multiplex PCR, and TCRdb's table has in-frame clones only and misses some. The V and J calls and clone size come from that table; D and trimming were worked out from the DNA. The table has more than 200,000 clones, 85% to 90% seen once; the top ten hold approximately 10%.

Sequenced sample: peripheral blood. The sequence was collected from a man aged 45 to 65 with COVID-19, enrolled during active disease. The chain employs TRBV28 and TRBJ1-4, with TRBD1 as a possible D gene (6 bases). The CDR3 loop reads CASSQARGLGSNEKLFF. CDR3 DNA sequence: TGTGCCAGCAGTCAAGCCAGGGGATTGGGTTCTAATGAAAAACTGTTTTTT.